Sequencing of this T cell receptor beta chain was carried out in a study of OX40 agonist ivuxolimab in advanced cancers. Study-level information: Every 2 weeks, patients received ivuxolimab intravenously, dosed at 0.01 to 10 mg/kg. The diagnoses of dose-escalation patients were hepatocellular carcinoma, melanoma, renal cell or head and neck cancer. Among those enrolled, mean age was roughly 62 years (range about 23 to 79) and 82.7% were male. General study results and limits: The study did not work out the antigen specificity of the expanded peripheral T cells.

Turning to this clone: Antigen unknown.

The CDR3 is 15 amino acids. V lost 3 bases and J 1 base, leaving 12 bases between the germline ends. In germline, CDR1 is SGHNT, CDR2 YYREEE (reference sequence). Libraries were prepared by immunoSEQ multiplex PCR; TCRdb keeps only in-frame clonotypes and omits some of them. The sample records 45,000 or so clones, around nine tenths being singletons. The sequenced sample was CD4+ or CD8+ T cells sorted from blood, obtained in a trial of the OX40 agonist ivuxolimab. V is TRBV5-4 and J is TRBJ2-3; TRBD2 might be the D (6 bases). This TCR came from an adult with an advanced solid tumor such as melanoma, head and neck, liver or kidney cancer. CDR3 region: CASSSSGGGTDTQYF. CDR3 bases: TGTGCCAGCAGCTCTTCAGGAGGGGGCACAGATACGCAGTATTTT.